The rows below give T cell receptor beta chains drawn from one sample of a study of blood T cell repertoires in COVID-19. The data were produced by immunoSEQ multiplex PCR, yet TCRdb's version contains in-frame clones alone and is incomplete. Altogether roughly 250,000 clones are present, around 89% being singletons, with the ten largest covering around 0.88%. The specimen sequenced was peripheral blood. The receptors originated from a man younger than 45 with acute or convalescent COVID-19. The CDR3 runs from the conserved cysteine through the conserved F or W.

CASSTRGKSNQPQHF | 15 | TRBJ1-5 | TRBV6-2/TRBV6-3
CASSLDQASLFYGYTF | 16 | TRBJ1-2 | TRBV5-6
CASTKRGAKFGKLFF | 15 | TRBJ1-4 | TRBV6-5
CASSPRGTGTSGYTF | 15 | TRBJ1-2 | TRBV28
CSVETGTGNTIYF | 13 | TRBJ1-3 | TRBV29-1
CSASYVNEQFF | 11 | TRBJ2-1 | TRBV20-1
CASSVRQGGSEKLFF | 15 | TRBJ1-4 | TRBV7-2
CASRDFAGVETQYF | 14 | TRBJ2-5 | TRBV7-9
CASSQPNTGELFF | 13 | TRBJ2-2 | TRBV4-1
CASSSFRGNSPLHF | 14 | TRBJ1-6 | TRBV28
CASSLDRLASTDTQYF | 16 | TRBJ2-3 | TRBV7-2
CASSPLGGEGYTF | 13 | TRBJ1-2 | TRBV18
CASGPASVTEAFF | 13 | TRBJ1-1 | TRBV12-5
CSVAWGGVDQPQHF | 14 | TRBJ1-5 | TRBV29-1
CASSQDWSGAEAFF | 14 | TRBJ1-1 | TRBV4-2
CASRYGSGLAGAFYSTDTQYF | 21 | TRBJ2-3 | TRBV27
CASSFRGLTTDTQYF | 15 | TRBJ2-3 | TRBV7-9
CASSLRGAVNTEAFF | 15 | TRBJ1-1 | TRBV11-2
CASSLQGISNQPQHF | 15 | TRBJ1-5 | TRBV4-1
CASSGLSGYEQYF | 13 | TRBJ2-7 | TRBV9
CSASGRDTQYF | 11 | TRBJ2-3 | TRBV29-1
CASSDRGRSSYEQYF | 15 | TRBJ2-7 | TRBV2
CASSQAGERGDTQYF | 15 | TRBJ2-3 | TRBV4-2
CASSSRDRGAKSSYEQYF | 18 | TRBJ2-7 | TRBV5-4
CAWSGLGGNSPLHF | 14 | TRBJ1-6 | TRBV30
CASRAGANEQFF | 12 | TRBJ2-1 | TRBV19
CVGKQGNFNEQFF | 13 | TRBJ2-1 | TRBV30
CASSQPGLGGVEQFF | 15 | TRBJ2-1 | TRBV14
CASSQVAQGAYGYTF | 15 | TRBJ1-2 | TRBV14
CASSYRERRETQYF | 14 | TRBJ2-5 | TRBV19
CASSTIVSYEQYF | 13 | TRBJ2-7 | TRBV12-3/TRBV12-4
CASSLDLASGREGEQFF | 17 | TRBJ2-1 | TRBV11-2
CASSPNLQGARGYTF | 15 | TRBJ1-2 | TRBV7-9
CASSRVRELHEQYF | 14 | TRBJ2-7 | TRBV27
CASSSISGAKNIQYF | 15 | TRBJ2-4 | TRBV28
CASSLVGNSPLHF | 13 | TRBJ1-6 | TRBV7-2
CASSLGESGSNEQFF | 15 | TRBJ2-1 | TRBV7-9
CASSLGRGGGSNTEAFF | 17 | TRBJ1-1 | TRBV5-4
CASSFGQASYEQYF | 14 | TRBJ2-7 | TRBV19
CSANTGRKLFF | 11 | TRBJ1-4 | TRBV20-1